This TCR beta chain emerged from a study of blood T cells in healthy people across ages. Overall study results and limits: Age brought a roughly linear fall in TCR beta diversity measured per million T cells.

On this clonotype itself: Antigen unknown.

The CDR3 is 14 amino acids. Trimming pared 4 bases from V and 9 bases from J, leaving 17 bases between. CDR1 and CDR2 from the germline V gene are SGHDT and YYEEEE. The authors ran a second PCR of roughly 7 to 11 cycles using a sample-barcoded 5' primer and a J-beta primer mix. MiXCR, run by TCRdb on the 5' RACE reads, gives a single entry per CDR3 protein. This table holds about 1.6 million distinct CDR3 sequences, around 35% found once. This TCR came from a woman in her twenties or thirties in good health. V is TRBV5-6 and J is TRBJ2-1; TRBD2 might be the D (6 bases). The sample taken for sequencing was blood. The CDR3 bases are TGTGCCAGCAGCGGAGGTCGTGGGGGAGGTGAGCAGTTCTTC. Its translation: CASSGGRGGGEQFF. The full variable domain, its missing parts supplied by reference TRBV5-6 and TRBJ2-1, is DAGVTQSPTHLIKTRGQQVTLRCSPKSGHDTVSWYQQALGQGPQFIFQYYEEEERQRGNFPDRFSGHQFPNYSSELNVNALLLGDSALYLCASSGGRGGGEQFFGPGTRLTVL.